The next 13 T cell receptor beta chains were all read from a single sample in a study of shared clonotypes between healthy human individuals. Profiling relied on immunoSEQ multiplex PCR, and the TCRdb table lists in-frame clones only, not all of them. Of 2 million to 2.5 million clones in the sample, about 92% were seen once. Sequenced input: naive CD4+ T cells from PBMCs. Sample subset: CD45RA+ positively selected. Receptors were obtained from a young man in good health. Some clones in this sample may be carry-over from other donors' samples.

The chain is built from TRBV2 and TRBJ1-1; 8 positions match TRBD1. Per germline, CDR1 SNHLY and CDR2 FYNNEI. This CDR3 is 16 amino acids long. The V gene end was trimmed by 3 bases and the J gene end by 3 bases; junction bases not matched to a gene: 9. The CDR3 sequence is CASSERTGMIYTEAFF. The CDR3 DNA follows: TGTGCCAGCAGTGAGCGGACAGGGATGATTTACACTGAAGCTTTCTTT.

The CDR3, as DNA: TGTGCCAGCAGTGTCGGACTAGCGAGATATGAGACCCAGTACTTC. This sequence encodes CASSVGLARYETQYF. The chain is built from TRBV27 and TRBJ2-5; 9 positions match TRBD2. CDR3 length: 15 residues. CDR1 is MNHEY and CDR2 is SMNVEV in the germline V gene (reference sequence). Trimming removed 5 bases from V and 5 bases from J; junction bases left unmatched: 9.

This rearrangement joins TRBV2 to TRBJ2-5, with D maybe TRBD2 (6 bases). Trimming left V 7 bases short and J 5 bases short, with 20 bases between. Germline V gives CDR1 SNHLY, CDR2 FYNNEI. The CDR3 covers 15 residues. The CDR3 DNA is TGTGCCAGCACCCAAACGGGACTCCCGCCCGAGACCCAGTACTTC. Amino acid sequence: CASTQTGLPPETQYF.

A word on this clone: This CDR3 is also generated by other DNA sequences in the sample. This chain uses TRBV5-1 with TRBJ2-5; D not certain. CDR1 is SGHRS, CDR2 YFSETQ, per germline. V shed 0 bases and J shed 2 bases, with 11 bases lying between them. The CDR3 totals 15 residues. This CDR3 is CASSLVVGLQETQYF. CDR3 sequence (DNA): TGCGCCAGCAGCTTGGTCGTAGGCCTTCAAGAGACCCAGTACTTC.

This chain joins TRBV6-1 and TRBJ1-2; D perhaps matches TRBD1 (5 bases). Germline V gene lookup returns CDR1 MNHNS and CDR2 SASEGT. The CDR3 contains 12 residues. The ends were cut back, 6 bases at V and 3 bases at J, with 8 bases in the middle. CDR3 residues: CASRLQDYGYTF. CDR3 bases: TGTGCCAGCAGACTACAGGACTATGGCTACACCTTC.

V gene TRBV28 combines with J gene TRBJ1-1; no reliable D call. Looked up from germline, CDR1 is MDHEN and CDR2 is SYDVKM. This CDR3 spans 14 amino acids. V gave up 5 bases and J gave up 11 bases, with 21 bases separating them. The CDR3 loop is CASSPPRQVAQAFF. In DNA form, the CDR3 reads TGTGCCAGCAGTCCCCCCCGGCAGGTGGCACAGGCTTTCTTT.

Concerning this clone itself: Other DNA sequences from this sample encode an identical CDR3 as well. The genes are TRBV5-1 and TRBJ2-5; TRBD1 agrees at 7 bases. The CDR3 runs to 14 residues. The germline CDR1 and CDR2 sequences are SGHRS and YFSETQ. V shed 4 bases and J 2 bases; nucleotides not matched to a gene: 5. CDR3 sequence (DNA): TGCGCCAGCAGCATAGGGACAGTACAAGAGACCCAGTACTTC. Residues: CASSIGTVQETQYF.

This clone was seen a few times. The chain joins TRBV6-6 to TRBJ1-1; TRBD1 is a possible D gene (5 bases). In germline, CDR1 is MNHNY, CDR2 SVGAGI (reference sequence). The CDR3 spans 14 residues. Trimming cost V 4 bases and J 5 bases, with 14 bases left between them. The CDR3 here is CASSSRGEGTEAFF. CDR3 DNA sequence: TGTGCCAGCAGTTCCCGAGGGGAGGGTACTGAAGCTTTCTTT.

This clone was observed a single time. The CDR3 loop is CASRQGARGEQFF. In nucleotides, the CDR3 is TGTGCCAGCAGACAGGGGGCTCGGGGTGAGCAGTTCTTC. This chain joins TRBV19 and TRBJ2-1, with 10 bases identical to TRBD1. V was pared by 9 bases and J by 9 bases, with 8 bases of the junction left unmatched. Per germline, CDR1 LNHDA and CDR2 SQIVND (reference sequence). CDR3 length: 13 amino acids.

On this clone itself: This specimen includes other DNA sequences encoding the same CDR3. V and J are TRBV7-3 and TRBJ2-3; 7 bases align to TRBD2. Germline V gene data show CDR1 as SGHTA and CDR2 as FQGTGA. J was trimmed by 1 base and V by 4 bases; bases with no gene match: 2. The CDR3 totals 14 residues. CDR3 DNA: TGTGCCAGCAGCTCTCTAGCGGGCACAGATACGCAGTATTTT. Its translation is CASSSLAGTDTQYF.

The genes are TRBV5-6 and TRBJ1-2; D unclear. This CDR3 is built from 14 residues. Germline CDR1 and CDR2: SGHDT and YYEEEE. V was shortened by 0 bases and J by 2 bases, with 8 bases between the two germline ends. The CDR3 nucleotides are TGTGCCAGCAGCTTGGCAGGAGTAAACTATGGCTACACCTTC. It translates to CASSLAGVNYGYTF.

In its sample, this clone was seen once. In the same sample, other DNA sequences code for this CDR3. The rearrangement joins TRBV7-2 to TRBJ2-3; maybe TRBD1 (5 bases). With 1 base removed from V and 6 bases from J, the gap between germline ends came to 8 bases. In germline, CDR1 is SGHTA, CDR2 FQGNSA. The CDR3 extends over 13 amino acids. The DNA for the CDR3 is TGTGCCAGCAGCTTAGGGGGCCTGGATACGCAGTATTTT. Translation: CASSLGGLDTQYF.

In its sample, this clone was seen once. V usage is TRBV19 and J usage is TRBJ2-1, with 12 bases lining up with TRBD2. The CDR3 is made up of 15 amino acids. The J segment lost 10 bases and the V segment lost 3 bases, leaving 7 bases of the junction unmatched. The germline gives CDR1 LNHDA, CDR2 SQIVND (reference sequence). Here the CDR3 DNA reads TGTGCCAGTAGTATTCGGACTAGCGGGACCGTAGAGCAGTTCTTC. This codes for CASSIRTSGTVEQFF.